This T cell receptor (beta chain) was retrieved from a study of a mutant IDH1 vaccine in newly diagnosed glioma. Time point reported: week 23, last vaccination. Topical imiquimod accompanied each vaccine dose, which consisted of 300 ug of mutant IDH1 20-mer peptide. This clone was seen a few times. The antigen is not known. The CDR3 loop spans 16 amino acids. Sequencing used immunoSEQ multiplex PCR; TCRdb keeps in-frame clones, though not all of them. The profile covers some 38,000 clones, with roughly 79% appearing a single time and 4.5% to 5.5% taken by the ten largest. The chain employs TRBV21-1 and TRBJ2-2. TRBV21-1 is classified as a pseudogene. Material: PBMCs, obtained from a glioma patient whose treatment included an IDH1 peptide vaccine. This clonotype originated in a man aged 40-49 years with glioma. CDR3 DNA: TGTGCCAGCAGCAAAAATTGCAAAGGGATAGCCGGGGAGCTGTTTTTT. Translating gives CASSKNCKGIAGELFF.